This TCR beta chain was found in a study of vaccination effects on CD4 cells after COVID-19. Comment on this clone: Its antigen is still unknown.

The data were produced by immunoSEQ multiplex PCR, yet TCRdb's version contains in-frame clones alone and is incomplete. Here the sample spans fewer than 50,000 clones, roughly 79% being singletons. The ViraFEST assay expanded antigen-specific CD4+ T cells with viral peptide pools before sequencing. The authors isolated CD4+ T cells after around 9 days of culture. Participants were vaccinated with two doses of either the BNT162b2 or mRNA-1273 vaccine. The vaccine recipients had no prior SARS-CoV-2 infection, with negative nucleocapsid antibodies. The clonotype originates from a human donor who received a COVID-19 vaccine. Some clones in this sample may be carry-over from other donors' samples. Sample: CD4+ T cells from PBMCs cultured with HCoV-NL63 spike peptides, taken after COVID-19 vaccination.

DNA for the CDR3: TGTGCCAGCTCACCTAGACAGGGGGAGGGGTACGAGCAGTACGTC. This translates into CASSPRQGEGYEQYV. The chain carries TRBV18 and TRBJ2-7; the match to TRBD1 covers 9 bases. CDR1 is KGHSH, CDR2 LQKENI, per germline. This CDR3 contains 15 residues. V shed 3 bases and J 4 bases; nucleotides not matched to a gene: 7.